Listed here is a single T cell receptor beta chain. Its cognate antigen is unknown. Described treatment: approximately 10-day PBMC culture with coronavirus spike peptide pools or control peptides (ViraFEST assay). The assay that was used to sequence DNA from cultured CD4+ T cells was the Oncomine TCR Beta short-read assay. TCRdb re-called the PCR reads through MiXCR, storing one row per CDR3 protein. The data contain around 8,100 distinct CDR3 sequences, less than 70% of them seen just once; the ten biggest clones take up roughly a fifth. This sample was included in a study of vaccination and CD4 T cells after COVID-19. About the study: The post-COVID sampling time was a median about 98 days after diagnosis, ranging from 35 to 161. Study findings and constraints: Vaccine-specific clones numbering 304 of 307 showed spike mono-reactivity in convalescent patients.

Trimming removed 4 bases at V and 4 bases at J, with 9 bases between. Germline V gives CDR1 DFQATT, CDR2 SNEGSKA (reference sequence). The CDR3 loop spans 12 amino acids. The starting material was cultured CD4+ T cells from blood, obtained after SARS-CoV-2 vaccination. The source of this sequence is a human donor with COVID-19. The rearrangement links TRBV20-1 to TRBJ2-3; D is ambiguous. The CDR3: CSAKALPDTQYF. The CDR3 DNA reads as TGCAGTGCTAAGGCTTTACCAGATACGCAGTATTTT.